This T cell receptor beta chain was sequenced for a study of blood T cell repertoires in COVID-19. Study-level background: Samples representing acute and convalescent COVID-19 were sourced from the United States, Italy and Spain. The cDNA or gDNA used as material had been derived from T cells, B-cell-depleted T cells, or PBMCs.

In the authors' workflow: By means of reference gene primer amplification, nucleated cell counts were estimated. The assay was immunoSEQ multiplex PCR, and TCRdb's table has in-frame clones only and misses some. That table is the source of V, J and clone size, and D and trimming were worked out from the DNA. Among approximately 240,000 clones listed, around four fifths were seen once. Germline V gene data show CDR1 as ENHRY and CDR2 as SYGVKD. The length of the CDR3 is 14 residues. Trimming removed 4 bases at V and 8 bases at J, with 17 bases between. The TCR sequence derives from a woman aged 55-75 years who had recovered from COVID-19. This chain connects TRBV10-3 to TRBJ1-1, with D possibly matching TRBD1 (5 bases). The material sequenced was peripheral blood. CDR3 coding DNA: TGTGCCATCAGTGGGGCGCAGGGCGTGGGGGAAGCTTTCTTT. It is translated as CAISGAQGVGEAFF.